A selection of T cell receptor beta chains follows, all from one sample in a study of blood T cell repertoires in COVID-19. Produced via immunoSEQ multiplex PCR; TCRdb's table is partial and in-frame only. The sample includes more than 65,000 clones, roughly four fifths of them seen just once. The sequencing input was peripheral blood. These receptors came from a woman older than 75 with acute or convalescent COVID-19. Each CDR3 is given with its conserved first and last residue. Fields, in order: J gene, clone size, D gene, V gene, CDR3 DNA, CDR3 protein. The D gene is left open where the match is weak. Part of the rows lack a size; the others show once, few, many or a class for expanded clones.

TRBJ2-5	NA	TRBD2	TRBV5-6	TGTGCCAGCAGCCCGGGACTAGCGGGGGGGTTTCGAGAGACCCAGTACTTC	CASSPGLAGGFRETQYF
TRBJ2-1	NA	TRBD1	TRBV6-4	TGTGCCAGCAGTGACTCCGGAACAGGGGTTCCATATGAGCAGTTCTTC	CASSDSGTGVPYEQFF
TRBJ2-2	few	NA	TRBV5-5	TGTGCCAGCAGCTTGATCGACACCGGGGAGCTGTTTTTT	CASSLIDTGELFF
TRBJ1-5	once	NA	TRBV6-5	TGTGCCAGCAGCAACCCAAAGGAGGGTCAGCCCCAGCATTTT	CASSNPKEGQPQHF
TRBJ2-3	NA	TRBD2	TRBV11-3	TGTGCCAGCAGCCGGGGGGGCAAAACAGATACGCAGTATTTT	CASSRGGKTDTQYF
TRBJ2-2	NA	TRBD2	TRBV4-2	TGTGCCAGCAGCCAAGGAGTTGGTCTGGGACTAGCAGCGAACACCGGGGAGCTGTTTTTT	CASSQGVGLGLAANTGELFF
TRBJ1-2	NA	NA	TRBV6-5	TGTGCCACCCATCTCCGAGGGACTTATGGCTACACCTTC	CATHLRGTYGYTF
TRBJ2-6	NA	TRBD2	TRBV3-1/TRBV3-2	TGTGCCAGCAGCCCTGAGGCACTAGCGGGGGGGCCTGGGGCCAACGTCCTGACTTTC	CASSPEALAGGPGANVLTF
TRBJ2-7	NA	NA	TRBV18	TGTGCCAGCTCACCCGGACTGAATTACGAGCAGTACTTC	CASSPGLNYEQYF
TRBJ1-1	NA	TRBD1	TRBV29-1	TGCAGCTCCCGGGACAGTGAAGCTTTCTTT	CSSRDSEAFF
TRBJ2-5	NA	NA	TRBV5-1	TGCGCCAGCAGCTTGGACAGGGTGGGGGAGACCCAGTACTTC	CASSLDRVGETQYF
TRBJ1-1	NA	TRBD1	TRBV6-5	TGTGCCAGCACGGAGGACAGGGGGCGTGAAGCTTTCTTT	CASTEDRGREAFF
TRBJ1-4	NA	NA	TRBV7-9	TGTGCCAGCAGCTTATTGGGGGACTGGGGTGAAAAACTGTTTTTT	CASSLLGDWGEKLFF
TRBJ1-2	NA	NA	TRBV24-1	TGTGCCACCAGTGATAGTCAGGGCTATGGCTACACCTTC	CATSDSQGYGYTF
TRBJ2-1	NA	TRBD1	TRBV30	TGTGCCTGGAGTGTAGGGATGTCGGGACAGGAGCAGTTCTTC	CAWSVGMSGQEQFF
TRBJ1-5	NA	NA	TRBV5-1	TGCGCCAGCAGCCTGAATCCAGATCAGCCCCAGCATTTT	CASSLNPDQPQHF
TRBJ2-1	NA	NA	TRBV27	TGTGCCAGCACCGTCGCGGCTAGCTCCTACAATGAGCAGTTCTTC	CASTVAASSYNEQFF
TRBJ2-7	NA	TRBD1	TRBV3-1/TRBV3-2	TGTGCCAGCAGCCAAGTCCCGGGACAGGGCTACGAGCAGTACTTC	CASSQVPGQGYEQYF
TRBJ2-7	once	TRBD1	TRBV7-8	TGTGCCAGCAGACCCTTCAGGGGGAGTTACGAGCAGTACTTC	CASRPFRGSYEQYF
TRBJ1-1	NA	NA	TRBV5-1	TGCGCCAGCACCAACACCGCAGGGGAGAGGAACACTGAAGCTTTCTTT	CASTNTAGERNTEAFF
TRBJ2-2	few	TRBD2	TRBV6-1	TGTGCCAGCAGTGTAGGACTAGCGGAGCTCACCGGGGAGCTGTTTTTT	CASSVGLAELTGELFF
TRBJ2-2	NA	TRBD2	TRBV7-3	TGTGCCAGCAGCTTAAGGGCTAGCGGGGGGACAAGCGGGGAGCTGTTTTTT	CASSLRASGGTSGELFF
TRBJ1-1	NA	NA	TRBV18	TGTGCCAGCTCCCCTACGCGGGCCAGGGGGAACACTGAAGCTTTCTTT	CASSPTRARGNTEAFF
TRBJ2-1	few	TRBD2	TRBV14	TGTGCCAGCAGCCGGGGACTAGCGGGGGCCTGGACCTACAATGAGCAGTTCTTC	CASSRGLAGAWTYNEQFF
TRBJ2-7	NA	TRBD2	TRBV7-6	TGTGCCAGCAGCCCAAGGCGGAGCGGGGGGACCTCCTACGAGCAGTACTTC	CASSPRRSGGTSYEQYF
TRBJ1-1	NA	NA	TRBV7-6	TGTGCCAGCAGCTTAGCCAGACCAGGGAACACTGAAGCTTTCTTT	CASSLARPGNTEAFF
TRBJ2-3	NA	NA	TRBV5-4	TGTGCCAGCAGCTTTAGTGTCTCGAGTCCGGATACGCAGTATTTT	CASSFSVSSPDTQYF
TRBJ2-7	NA	TRBD1	TRBV29-1	TGCAGCGTCATCCGCGACAGGGGCCTGAACGAGCAGTACTTC	CSVIRDRGLNEQYF
TRBJ1-5	NA	TRBD1	TRBV20-1	TGCAGTGCTAGTTCCGACAGGGTGGGCAATCAGCCCCAGCATTTT	CSASSDRVGNQPQHF
TRBJ2-3	NA	NA	TRBV9	TGTGCCAGCAGCCCACCATTTAGGGGTCCAGATACGCAGTATTTT	CASSPPFRGPDTQYF
TRBJ2-3	NA	NA	TRBV5-1	TGCGCCAGCAGCGAGGACTATCTCCCCGGCACAGATACGCAGTATTTT	CASSEDYLPGTDTQYF
TRBJ2-3	NA	TRBD2	TRBV3-1/TRBV3-2	TGTGCCAGCAGCAATCGGGGGGGCACAGATACGCAGTATTTT	CASSNRGGTDTQYF